The 13 T cell receptor beta chains listed next were all sequenced from one sample in a study of cytomegalovirus exposure and HLA in healthy donors. PCR primers comprised 60 Vbeta and 13 Jbeta primers. Assay: immunoSEQ multiplex PCR; the TCRdb copy retains only in-frame clones and omits some. This table has 100,000 to 150,000 clones, more than 60% appearing once. Sequencing was performed on PBMCs. These receptor sequences come from a man aged 18 to 29 in good health and CMV-seronegative.

The J gene is TRBJ1-2, the V gene TRBV7-6; 11 bases line up with TRBD1. Germline CDR1 reads SGHVS; CDR2 reads FNYEAQ. The V gene end was trimmed by 4 bases and the J gene end by 8 bases; junction bases not matched to a gene: 6. The CDR3 is 14 amino acids. The CDR3 spells CASSSGQGAWGYTF. The CDR3 DNA reads as TGTGCCAGCAGCTCCGGACAGGGGGCATGGGGCTACACCTTC.

This clone was seen a few times. The gene calls are TRBV7-9 and TRBJ1-3, with D hard to call. The CDR3 length is 14 residues. In germline, CDR1 is SEHNR, CDR2 FQNEAQ (reference sequence). The germline V and J ends were trimmed by 6 bases and 0 bases, with 9 bases remaining between them. CDR3 DNA sequence: TGTGCCAGCAGTCTTAGAGTCTCTGGAAACACCATATATTTT. Translation: CASSLRVSGNTIYF.

V usage is TRBV27 and J usage is TRBJ2-3; 9 nucleotides match TRBD2. The germline CDR1 and CDR2 sequences are MNHEY and SMNVEV (reference sequence). CDR3 length: 15 residues. The ends lost 7 bases at V and 2 bases at J; junction bases unmatched: 7. The DNA for the CDR3 is TGTGCCAGCATTATGAGCGGGAGGCCCACAGATACGCAGTATTTT. This codes for CASIMSGRPTDTQYF.

This clone was found a few times. V gene TRBV15 combines with J gene TRBJ1-4; D is possibly TRBD1 (6 bases). Trimming stripped 3 bases from V and 7 bases from J, with 15 bases between. This CDR3 comprises 15 residues. The germline V gene has CDR1 LNHNV and CDR2 YYDKDF (reference sequence). The CDR3 region is CATSSEDRIGEKLFF. For the CDR3, the DNA is TGTGCCACCAGCAGTGAAGACAGGATTGGTGAAAAACTGTTTTTT.

The rearrangement links TRBV27 to TRBJ2-2; D gene unclear. There are 14 residues in the CDR3. Germline V gives CDR1 MNHEY, CDR2 SMNVEV (reference sequence). Trimming removed 3 bases from V and 1 base from J, with 6 bases in between. The CDR3 reads CASSFGRNTGELFF. The CDR3 region has the DNA TGTGCCAGCAGTTTTGGCAGGAACACCGGGGAGCTGTTTTTT.

The chain links TRBV6-1 to TRBJ2-5, with a weak D call TRBD1 (5 bases). V shed 1 base and J shed 1 base, with 13 bases lying between them. The CDR3 spans 16 residues. Germline CDR1 MNHNS, CDR2 SASEGT. In nucleotides, the CDR3 is TGTGCCAGCAGTGAAGGTAAAGACAGCACCCAAGAGACCCAGTACTTC. It yields the protein CASSEGKDSTQETQYF.

The V and J genes are TRBV19 and TRBJ1-5, with D possibly TRBD1 on 5 matching bases. Germline V gene sequence: CDR1 LNHDA, CDR2 SQIVND (reference sequence). The CDR3 has 14 amino acids. V was cut by 3 bases and J by 5 bases, with 11 bases left in between. This CDR3 reads CASSMKDTDQPQHF. The DNA for the CDR3 is TGTGCCAGTAGTATGAAGGACACCGATCAGCCCCAGCATTTT.

This sequence joins TRBV7-9 and TRBJ2-2; 9 nucleotides line up with TRBD2. This CDR3 is 18 amino acids long. Germline assignment: CDR1 SEHNR and CDR2 FQNEAQ (reference sequence). Trimming removed 3 bases from V and 0 bases from J; junction bases left unmatched: 8. The CDR3 reads CASSFGGTSYANTGELFF. The CDR3 DNA follows: TGTGCCAGCAGCTTCGGAGGGACTAGCTACGCGAACACCGGGGAGCTGTTTTTT.

The chain employs TRBV15 and TRBJ2-5; D not certain. From germline, CDR1 is LNHNV and CDR2 YYDKDF (reference sequence). CDR3 size: 16 residues. V gave up 0 bases and J gave up 5 bases, with 16 bases separating them. CDR3 nucleotide sequence: TGTGCCACCAGCAGAGATCGTAATCCGGGTTTGGAGACCCAGTACTTC. Protein: CATSRDRNPGLETQYF.

J is TRBJ2-2 and V is TRBV6-4; tentatively, D is TRBD1 (6 bases). The CDR3 has 15 amino acids. V lost 4 bases to trimming and J lost 4 bases, with 13 bases between them. CDR1 MRHNA and CDR2 SNTAGT come from the germline V gene. CDR3 region: CASSVGQPGTGELFF. The CDR3 DNA follows: TGTGCCAGCAGTGTGGGACAACCGGGCACCGGGGAGCTGTTTTTT.

The CDR3 DNA sequence: TGTGCCAGCAGCTCGTCATTTTCCCCGGGGGAGACCCAGTACTTC. This codes for CASSSSFSPGETQYF. The chain links TRBV11-2 to TRBJ2-5; possible D gene TRBD2, 5 bases. The V and J ends lost 4 bases and 5 bases respectively, with 17 bases between them. This CDR3 is built from 15 residues. CDR1 and CDR2 (germline): SGHAT, FQNNGV.

The chain employs TRBV10-3 and TRBJ1-6; a possible D gene is TRBD1 (6 bases). This CDR3 has 13 residues. Germline loops: CDR1 ENHRY, CDR2 SYGVKD. Deletions cut 7 bases from V and 7 bases from J, with 11 bases between. The DNA of the CDR3 is TGTGCCATCACCGGGACACCCAATTCACCCCTCCACTTT. As protein: CAITGTPNSPLHF.

The gene calls are TRBV6-5 and TRBJ2-7; maybe TRBD1 (5 bases). Germline values: CDR1 MNHEY, CDR2 SVGAGI. The CDR3 is made up of 12 amino acids. Trimming removed 2 bases at V and 3 bases at J, with 5 bases between. For the CDR3, the DNA is TGTGCCAGCAGTTACAGGGGCTACGAGCAGTACTTC. Its translation is CASSYRGYEQYF.